A selection of T cell receptor beta chains follows, all from one sample in a study of blood T cell repertoires in COVID-19. Data came from immunoSEQ multiplex PCR; TCRdb stores just in-frame clones and leaves some out. The data show 380,000 or so clones, with roughly 90% seen just once and 0.95% to 1.5% held by the top ten. The material sequenced was peripheral blood. These receptors were taken from a man aged 35-49 years with acute or convalescent COVID-19. Both conserved end residues are part of each CDR3. The D gene is left open where the match is weak. Clone size, where shown, is once, few, many, or a class for clones that have expanded.

>many|TRBJ1-2|.|TRBV4-1
CASSQGQRNYGYTF
TGCGCCAGCAGCCAAGGACAGAGGAACTATGGCTACACCTTC
>.|TRBJ2-7|TRBD1|TRBV2
CASIKGDRGQYEQYF
TGTGCCAGCATAAAGGGGGACAGGGGCCAGTACGAGCAGTACTTC
>.|TRBJ2-5|.|TRBV7-8
CASSRGGGRGETQYF
TGTGCCAGCAGCCGCGGGGGCGGGAGAGGGGAGACCCAGTACTTC
>once|TRBJ1-5|.|TRBV20-1
CSAGGQMTNSNQPQHF
TGCAGTGCTGGTGGACAGATGACGAATAGCAATCAGCCCCAGCATTTT
>.|TRBJ1-4|TRBD1|TRBV28
CASSFTGTGVSSEKLFF
TGTGCCAGCAGTTTTACCGGGACAGGGGTTAGTAGTGAAAAACTGTTTTTT
>.|TRBJ2-3|TRBD1|TRBV24-1
CATRPGQGSSDTQYF
TGTGCCACCCGGCCGGGACAGGGGAGTTCGGATACGCAGTATTTT
>few|TRBJ1-1|TRBD1|TRBV11-3
CASSLGETGGEAFF
TGTGCCAGCAGCTTAGGGGAAACAGGGGGCGAAGCTTTCTTT
>.|TRBJ1-2|TRBD1|TRBV2
CASLLPGQGSDYGYTF
TGTGCCAGCCTACTTCCGGGACAGGGGAGTGACTATGGCTACACCTTC
>.|TRBJ1-2|TRBD1|TRBV25-1
CASSERDSLNYGYTF
TGTGCCAGCAGTGAAAGGGACAGCCTTAACTATGGCTACACCTTC
>.|TRBJ2-2|.|TRBV9
CASSLNTGELFF
TGTGCCAGCAGCCTAAACACCGGGGAGCTGTTTTTT
>.|TRBJ1-1|.|TRBV27
CASSLHPRRAPDTEAFF
TGTGCCAGCAGTTTACACCCCAGGAGGGCCCCGGACACTGAAGCTTTCTTT